This TCR beta chain was recorded in a study of blood T cell repertoires in COVID-19. Looking at the study overall: Collection of acute and convalescent COVID-19 samples took place in the United States, Italy and Spain. PBMCs, B-cell-depleted T cells, or T cells provided the cDNA or gDNA that made up the material.

Per the study methods: The authors estimated nucleated cell counts from reference gene primer amplification. Using immunoSEQ multiplex PCR, the repertoire was profiled, and TCRdb retains in-frame clones only, with some absent. D and trimming come from the DNA, and the V and J calls and clone size come from that table. The sample shows about 120,000 clones, approximately 87% of them seen only once. Germline assignment: CDR1 PRHDT and CDR2 FYEKMQ (reference sequence). The CDR3 is 16 amino acids. Germline trimming cut 0 bases from V and 2 bases from J; bases unmatched to any gene: 1. The gene calls are TRBV13 and TRBJ2-2, with 9 bases that match TRBD1. Material for sequencing was peripheral blood. This clonotype was obtained from a woman between 45 and 65 years old with acute or convalescent COVID-19. For the CDR3, the DNA is TGTGCCAGCAGCTTAGGACAGGGGGCTAACACCGGGGAGCTGTTTTTT. This translates into CASSLGQGANTGELFF.